This TCR beta chain stems from a study of T cell clonality in common variable immunodeficiency. Findings and caveats of the study: CVID subjects showed higher TCRbeta clonality than healthy controls. Fewer deletions and N-nucleotide insertions were reportedly seen in common variable immunodeficiency TCR beta sequences.

The assay was immunoSEQ multiplex PCR, and TCRdb's table has in-frame clones only and misses some. The sample contains roughly 79,000 clones, none of them singletons. Concerning this clone itself: What it recognizes is unknown. The CDR3 is cut off 3 residues early in the read; its end comes from the germline J gene.

The V gene end was trimmed by 0 bases and the J gene end by 4 bases; junction bases not matched to a gene: 7. CDR1 and CDR2 (germline): SGHTA, FQGNSA. This CDR3 has 16 amino acids. This TCR derives from a person aged 18 to 75 in good health. What was sequenced was peripheral blood mononuclear cells. J is TRBJ2-3 and V is TRBV7-2; 7 bases fit TRBD2. CDR3 DNA (partial): TGTGCCAGCAGCTTAGCGGGACTAATCGGACCAGATACG. Translation: CASSLAGLIGPDT. The whole CDR3 protein is CASSLAGLIGPDTQYF.